These 25 T cell receptor beta chains share one sample of origin, sequenced in a study of shared clonotypes between healthy human individuals. The assay was immunoSEQ multiplex PCR, and TCRdb's table has in-frame clones only and misses some. The table lists roughly 1.4 million clones, approximately 98.5% of them singletons, with over 0.3% in the top ten. The specimen sequenced was naive CD4+ T cells sorted from blood. The subset denotes: CD45RA+ positively selected. The receptors here all came from a man aged 25 to 45 in good health.

This clone was seen just once. The chain couples TRBV18 to TRBJ2-7; D is undetermined. The V end lost 3 bases, the J end lost 3 bases, and 12 bases lay between the germline ends. The CDR3 has 14 residues. Looked up from germline, CDR1 is KGHSH and CDR2 is LQKENI. Here the CDR3 reads CASSPLQGYYEQYF. CDR3 DNA sequence: TGTGCCAGCTCACCCCTACAAGGATACTACGAGCAGTACTTC.

This chain connects TRBV5-1 to TRBJ2-1, with D possibly TRBD1 on 5 matching bases. Trimming took 5 bases from V and 5 from J, leaving 14 bases between them. The CDR3 runs 14 residues. Per the germline V gene, CDR1 is SGHRS and CDR2 is YFSETQ. CDR3 nucleotides: TGCGCCAGCAGATCAAGGACAAATGACAATGAGCAGTTCTTC. Encoded protein: CASRSRTNDNEQFF.

The chain carries TRBV28 and TRBJ2-5; D might be TRBD1 (6 bases). CDR1 and CDR2 (germline): MDHEN, SYDVKM. The ends were cut back, 4 bases at V and 4 bases at J, with 19 bases in the middle. The CDR3 is 16 amino acids. CDR3 loop: CASSSPGPGVLETQYF. The CDR3 DNA is TGTGCCAGCAGTTCCCCTGGACCAGGGGTCCTAGAGACCCAGTACTTC.

The V and J genes are TRBV5-5 and TRBJ2-7; D is undetermined. V shed 0 bases and J shed 6 bases, with 16 bases lying between them. Germline V gives CDR1 SGHKS, CDR2 YYEKEE (reference sequence). The CDR3 length is 15 residues. The CDR3 sequence: CASSLATAGSGEQYF. The CDR3 bases are TGTGCCAGCAGCTTGGCCACGGCAGGTTCAGGCGAGCAGTACTTC.

The CDR3 region has the DNA TGTGCCTGGAGTGTAGAGGCAGGGCTCCCCTCGCGGGGCTACACCTTC. This codes for CAWSVEAGLPSRGYTF. The chain recombines TRBV30 with TRBJ1-2, with D perhaps TRBD1 (5 bases). This CDR3 contains 16 residues. Deletions cut 0 bases from V and 8 bases from J, with 22 bases between. Germline V lookup: CDR1 GTSNPN, CDR2 SVGIG (reference sequence).

The chain employs TRBV7-2 and TRBJ1-5; D uncertain. Germline V gene sequence: CDR1 SGHTA, CDR2 FQGNSA. The CDR3 covers 12 residues. Trimming cost V 5 bases and J 5 bases, with 7 bases left between them. CDR3 DNA sequence: TGTGCCAGCAGCGACCGTCATCAGCCCCAGCATTTT. Its protein product is CASSDRHQPQHF.

V is TRBV10-2 and J is TRBJ2-3; 9 bases line up with TRBD2. V lost 0 bases to trimming and J lost 5 bases; unmatched junction nucleotides: 3. The length of the CDR3 is 15 residues. Germline loops: CDR1 WSHSY, CDR2 SAAADI. Here the CDR3 reads CASSESGLAIDTQYF. For the CDR3, the DNA is TGCGCCAGCAGTGAGTCAGGACTAGCGATAGATACGCAGTATTTT.

For this clone: The same CDR3 can be traced to other DNA sequences in this sample. The V call is TRBV5-1, the J call TRBJ2-7; no reliable D call. The CDR3 runs to 13 residues. Trimming shortened V by 0 bases and J by 1 base, and 5 bases separated the two germline ends. Germline V gene data show CDR1 as SGHRS and CDR2 as YFSETQ. In DNA, the CDR3 is TGCGCCAGCAGCTTGGCAGCTTCCTACGAGCAGTACTTC. It is translated as CASSLAASYEQYF.

The V call is TRBV21-1, the J call TRBJ1-5. TRBV21-1 is labeled a pseudogene. CDR3 length equals 17 residues. The CDR3 bases are TGTGCCAGCAGCCCTGGGGGCAGGGAGGGTGGCAATCAGCCCCAGCATTTT. Translated: CASSPGGREGGNQPQHF.

V and J are TRBV7-9 and TRBJ2-7; the D gene is possibly TRBD1 (6 bases). The CDR3 consists of 13 residues. V dropped 5 bases and J dropped 11 bases, with 19 bases sitting between them. Germline V gene sequence: CDR1 SEHNR, CDR2 FQNEAQ (reference sequence). The CDR3, as DNA: TGTGCCAGCAGCCAATCTAGCACAGGGAGAAAGTACTTC. Its protein product is CASSQSSTGRKYF.

For this clone: The sample carries other DNA sequences with the same CDR3. The chain employs TRBV2 and TRBJ1-1, with D possibly TRBD1 on 5 matching bases. Trimming took off 2 bases at V and 1 base at J, with 8 bases between the two ends. The CDR3 contains 14 residues. The germline V gene encodes CDR1 SNHLY and CDR2 FYNNEI. The CDR3 spells CASSEQGRNTEAFF. Here the CDR3 DNA reads TGTGCCAGCAGTGAACAGGGTCGGAACACTGAAGCTTTCTTT. Based on the CDR3 plus reference TRBV2 and TRBJ1-1, the full variable domain is EPEVTQTPSHQVTQMGQEVILRCVPISNHLYFYWYRQILGQKVEFLVSFYNNEISEKSEIFDDQFSVERPDGSNFTLKIRSTKLEDSAMYFCASSEQGRNTEAFFGQGTRLTVV.

V is TRBV9 and J is TRBJ2-2; TRBD1 is a possible D gene (6 bases). With 6 bases removed from V and 1 base from J, the gap between germline ends came to 10 bases. The germline CDR1 and CDR2 sequences are SGDLS and YYNGEE. The length of the CDR3 is 14 residues. CDR3 in amino acids: CASNRARNTGELFF. Written as DNA, the CDR3 is TGTGCCAGCAACAGGGCTCGGAACACCGGGGAGCTGTTTTTT. Full variable domain (outside the CDR3, taken from reference TRBV9 and TRBJ2-2): DSGVTQTPKHLITATGQRVTLRCSPRSGDLSVYWYQQSLDQGLQFLIQYYNGEERAKGNILERFSAQQFPDLHSELNLSSLELGDSALYFCASNRARNTGELFFGEGSRLTVL.

The chain uses TRBV5-8 and TRBJ2-5, with 8 bases aligning to TRBD1. V trimming: 1 base; J trimming: 1 base; junction bases outside the gene matches: 3. Germline CDR1 SGHTS, CDR2 YDEGEE. The CDR3 runs to 15 residues. Here the CDR3 reads CASSLYRGIQETQYF. The CDR3, as DNA: TGTGCCAGCAGCTTGTACAGGGGGATCCAAGAGACCCAGTACTTC.

V and J are TRBV27 and TRBJ1-1; TRBD1 is a possible D gene (5 bases). The CDR3 consists of 17 residues. Germline V CDR1 and CDR2: MNHEY, SMNVEV (reference sequence). Trimming shortened V by 5 bases and J by 4 bases, and 23 bases separated the two germline ends. CDR3 bases: TGTGCCAGCAGTCCCCGACGGGGGGAGAGGGTGAGCACTGAAGCTTTCTTT. This sequence encodes CASSPRRGERVSTEAFF.

V usage is TRBV2 and J usage is TRBJ2-1, with D hard to call. The length of the CDR3 is 15 residues. The V and J ends lost 7 bases and 6 bases respectively, with 19 bases between them. Germline CDR1 SNHLY, CDR2 FYNNEI. The CDR3 here is CASTVSTTTINEQFF. CDR3 in DNA: TGTGCCAGCACTGTAAGTACCACTACGATCAATGAGCAGTTCTTC.

The chain recombines TRBV6-5 with TRBJ1-1, with D unclear. The CDR3 contains 16 residues. Germline values: CDR1 MNHEY, CDR2 SVGAGI. Between the trimmed V and J ends, which lost 0 bases and 5 bases, there was a span of 16 bases. The CDR3 nucleotides are TGTGCCAGCAGTTACTCGAGGGCGGGAGGTTGGACTGAAGCTTTCTTT. Translated: CASSYSRAGGWTEAFF.

This chain connects TRBV7-2 to TRBJ2-7; 9 bases match TRBD2. The J segment lost 1 base and the V segment lost 1 base, leaving 5 bases of the junction unmatched. This CDR3 has 16 residues. Germline V gene lookup returns CDR1 SGHTA and CDR2 FQGNSA. The CDR3 sequence is CASSLGGLAESYEQYF. The CDR3 DNA reads TGTGCCAGCAGCTTAGGGGGACTAGCAGAATCCTACGAGCAGTACTTC.

V is TRBV29-1 and J is TRBJ2-3; a weak D match, TRBD2 (6 bases). V was cut by 5 bases and J by 8 bases, with 14 bases left in between. This CDR3 region has 12 residues. Germline values: CDR1 SQVTM, CDR2 ANQGSEA. This chain's CDR3 is CSVIGRESTQYF. The CDR3 DNA is TGCAGCGTTATTGGACGGGAGAGTACGCAGTATTTT.

Only one count was recorded for this clone. The chain joins TRBV7-2 to TRBJ2-7, with 11 positions matching TRBD2. Germline trimming cut 0 bases from V and 3 bases from J; bases unmatched to any gene: 7. The germline V gene encodes CDR1 SGHTA and CDR2 FQGNSA. The CDR3 sequence is 17 residues long. The CDR3 coding sequence is TGTGCCAGCAGCTTAGCGTTGACTAGCGGGACGTTCTACGAGCAGTACTTC. It yields the protein CASSLALTSGTFYEQYF.

This chain joins TRBV29-1 and TRBJ2-1; weak D call: TRBD1 (6 bases). This CDR3 contains 12 residues. Trimming stripped 7 bases from V and 4 bases from J, with 11 bases between. Germline-derived CDR1 and CDR2 are SQVTM and ANQGSEA. The CDR3 region has the DNA TGCAGCGCTGGCGACAGGTACAATGAGCAGTTCTTC. Its protein is CSAGDRYNEQFF.

V usage is TRBV18 and J usage is TRBJ2-3, with D possibly being TRBD2 (5 bases). The ends were cut back, 5 bases at V and 0 bases at J, with 15 bases in the middle. Looked up from germline, CDR1 is KGHSH and CDR2 is LQKENI. The CDR3 sequence is 16 residues long. The CDR3 DNA sequence: TGTGCCAGCTCATCTCTTCCTAGCAGTAGCACAGATACGCAGTATTTT. Protein product: CASSSLPSSSTDTQYF.

The J gene is TRBJ2-7, the V gene TRBV11-3; 10 bases agree with TRBD1. The V gene end was trimmed by 5 bases and the J gene end by 2 bases; junction bases not matched to a gene: 9. CDR1 is SGHNT, CDR2 YENEEA, per germline. CDR3 length: 16 amino acids. CDR3 DNA: TGTGCCAGCAGCCGAGGACAGGGGGTTACTCCCTACGAGCAGTACTTC. It codes for CASSRGQGVTPYEQYF.

To note about this clone: Different DNA sequences within this sample yield the same CDR3. This chain links TRBV14 with TRBJ2-1; 8 bases map to TRBD1. The germline CDR1 and CDR2 sequences are SGHDN and FVKESK. V lost 4 bases, J lost 1 base, and 3 bases stayed unmatched. CDR3 length: 15 residues. The CDR3 DNA sequence: TGTGCCAGCAGCCTAAGGACAGGGTCCTACAATGAGCAGTTCTTC. Amino acids: CASSLRTGSYNEQFF.

The chain has TRBV28 and TRBJ2-2, with TRBD1 matching over 8 bases. The CDR3 sequence is 18 residues long. Germline assignment: CDR1 MDHEN and CDR2 SYDVKM. J lost 1 base, V lost 7 bases, and 14 bases had no gene match. CDR3 sequence reads: CASTTSRGQARNTGELFF. CDR3 bases: TGTGCCAGCACCACTTCCCGGGGACAGGCGAGGAACACCGGGGAGCTGTTTTTT. The full variable domain, completed using reference TRBV28 and TRBJ2-2, is DVKVTQSSRYLVKRTGEKVFLECVQDMDHENMFWYRQDPGLGLRLIYFSYDVKMKEKGDIPEGYSVSREKKERFSLILESASTNQTSMYLCASTTSRGQARNTGELFFGEGSRLTVL.

The chain joins TRBV5-1 to TRBJ2-1, with D perhaps matching TRBD2 (6 bases). Germline CDR1 and CDR2: SGHRS and YFSETQ. This CDR3 region has 17 residues. V lost 4 bases, J lost 0 bases, and 17 bases lay in between. This chain's CDR3 is CASSPGLRPSSYNEQFF. The CDR3 DNA reads TGCGCCAGCAGCCCGGGACTGCGCCCGAGCTCCTACAATGAGCAGTTCTTC.